The clone carrying this TCR beta chain was observed a handful of times. No antigen is known for it. The sample is drawn from a study of identical twins. Study outcomes and limitations: Part of the zero-insertion signal could reflect confounding by invariant MAIT and iNKT cells.

TCRdb re-analysed the 5' RACE reads in MiXCR, keeping a single row per CDR3 protein. The repertoire holds approximately 210,000 distinct CDR3 sequences, with approximately 9% as singletons. The V and J ends lost 0 bases and 8 bases respectively, with 14 bases between them. Germline CDR1 DFQATT, CDR2 SNEGSKA (reference sequence). The CDR3 spans 14 residues. This chain connects TRBV20-1 to TRBJ2-4; the D gene is possibly TRBD1 (5 bases). The sequenced sample was memory (CD45RO+) T cells sorted from blood. The receptor's source is a woman aged 18-29 years in good health. CDR3 sequence (DNA): TGCAGTGCTAGAGAGAGGACACCAATGGACATTCAGTACTTC. Translation gives CSARERTPMDIQYF.